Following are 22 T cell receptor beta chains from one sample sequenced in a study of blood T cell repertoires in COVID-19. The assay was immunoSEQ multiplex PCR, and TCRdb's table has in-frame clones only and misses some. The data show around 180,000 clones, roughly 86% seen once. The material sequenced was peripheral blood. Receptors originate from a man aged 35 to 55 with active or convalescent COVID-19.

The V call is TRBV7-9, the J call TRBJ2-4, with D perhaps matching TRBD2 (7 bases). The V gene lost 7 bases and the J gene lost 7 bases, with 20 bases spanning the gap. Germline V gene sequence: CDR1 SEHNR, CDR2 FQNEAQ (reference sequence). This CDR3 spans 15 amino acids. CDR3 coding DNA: TGTGCCAGCACCACTACACGGGGGGCAATGAACATTCAGTACTTC. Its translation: CASTTTRGAMNIQYF.

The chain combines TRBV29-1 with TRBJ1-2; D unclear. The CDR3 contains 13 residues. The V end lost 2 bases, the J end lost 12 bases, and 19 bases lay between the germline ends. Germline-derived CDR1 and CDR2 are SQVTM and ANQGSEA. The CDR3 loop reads CSVERWNTMANTF. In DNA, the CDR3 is TGCAGCGTTGAAAGGTGGAACACTATGGCTAACACCTTC. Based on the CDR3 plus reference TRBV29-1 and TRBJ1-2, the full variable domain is SAVISQKPSRDICQRGTSLTIQCQVDSQVTMMFWYRQQPGQSLTLIATANQGSEATYESGFVIDKFPISRPNLTFSTLTVSNMSPEDSSIYLCSVERWNTMANTFGSGTRLTVV.

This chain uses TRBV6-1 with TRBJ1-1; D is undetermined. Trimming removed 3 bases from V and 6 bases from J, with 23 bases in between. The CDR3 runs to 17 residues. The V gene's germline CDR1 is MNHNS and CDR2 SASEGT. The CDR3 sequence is CASSDWEGIKSGAEAFF. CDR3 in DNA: TGTGCCAGCAGTGATTGGGAGGGTATCAAGTCAGGCGCTGAAGCTTTCTTT.

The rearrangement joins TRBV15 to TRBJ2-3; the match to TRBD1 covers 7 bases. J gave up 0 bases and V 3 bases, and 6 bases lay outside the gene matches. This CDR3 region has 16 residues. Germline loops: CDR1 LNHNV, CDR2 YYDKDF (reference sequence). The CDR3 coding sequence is TGTGCCACCAGCAGGCACAGGGGTACTAGCACAGATACGCAGTATTTT. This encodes CATSRHRGTSTDTQYF.

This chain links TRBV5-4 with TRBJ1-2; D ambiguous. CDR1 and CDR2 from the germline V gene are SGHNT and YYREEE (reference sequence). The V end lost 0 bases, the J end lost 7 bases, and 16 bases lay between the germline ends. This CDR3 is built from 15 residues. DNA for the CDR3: TGTGCCAGCAGCTTGGGAGGACGGGAGCTGGGTGGCTACACCTTC. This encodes CASSLGGRELGGYTF.

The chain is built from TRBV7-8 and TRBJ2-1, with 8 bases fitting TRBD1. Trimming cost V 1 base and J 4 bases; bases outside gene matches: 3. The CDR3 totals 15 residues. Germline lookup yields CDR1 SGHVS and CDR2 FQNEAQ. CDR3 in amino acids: CASSLGGTGYNEQFF. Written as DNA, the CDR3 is TGTGCCAGCAGCTTAGGAGGGACAGGATACAATGAGCAGTTCTTC.

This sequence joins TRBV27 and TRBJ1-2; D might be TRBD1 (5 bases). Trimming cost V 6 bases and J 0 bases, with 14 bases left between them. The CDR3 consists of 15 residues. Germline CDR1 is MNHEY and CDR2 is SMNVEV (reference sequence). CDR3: CASSTQETANYGYTF. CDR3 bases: TGTGCCAGCAGCACACAGGAGACCGCTAACTATGGCTACACCTTC.

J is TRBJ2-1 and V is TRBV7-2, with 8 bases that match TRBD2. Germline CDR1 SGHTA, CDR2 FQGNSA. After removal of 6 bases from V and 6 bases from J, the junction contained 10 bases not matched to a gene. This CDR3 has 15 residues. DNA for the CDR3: TGTGCCAGCAGTAAATCGGGGGGGCAAAGCAATGAGCAGTTCTTC. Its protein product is CASSKSGGQSNEQFF.

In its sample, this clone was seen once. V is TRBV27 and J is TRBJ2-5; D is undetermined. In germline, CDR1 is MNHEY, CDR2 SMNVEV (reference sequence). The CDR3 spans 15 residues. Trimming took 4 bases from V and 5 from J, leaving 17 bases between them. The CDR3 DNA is TGTGCCAGCAGTTCCCTCTCTATGGTACAGGAGACCCAGTACTTC. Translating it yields CASSSLSMVQETQYF.

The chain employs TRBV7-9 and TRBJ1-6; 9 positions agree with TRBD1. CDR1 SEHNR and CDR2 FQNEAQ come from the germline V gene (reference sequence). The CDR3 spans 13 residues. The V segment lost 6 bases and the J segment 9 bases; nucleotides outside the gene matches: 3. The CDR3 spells CASRTGGTSPLHF. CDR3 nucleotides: TGTGCCAGCAGGACAGGGGGGACTTCACCCCTCCACTTT.

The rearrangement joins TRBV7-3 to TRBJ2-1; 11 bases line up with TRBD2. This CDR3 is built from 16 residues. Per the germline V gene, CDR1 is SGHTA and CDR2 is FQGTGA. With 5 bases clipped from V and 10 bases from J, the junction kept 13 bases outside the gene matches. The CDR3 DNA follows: TGTGCCAGCAGCATAGATAGCGGGGGGGCCCTAGGGGAGCAGTTCTTC. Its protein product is CASSIDSGGALGEQFF.

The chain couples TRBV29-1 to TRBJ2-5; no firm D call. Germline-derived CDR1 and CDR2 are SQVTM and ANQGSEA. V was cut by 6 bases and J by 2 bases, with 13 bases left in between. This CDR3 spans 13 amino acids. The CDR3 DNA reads TGCAGCGTCTCGGCGTCGGGTCAAGAGACCCAGTACTTC. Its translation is CSVSASGQETQYF.

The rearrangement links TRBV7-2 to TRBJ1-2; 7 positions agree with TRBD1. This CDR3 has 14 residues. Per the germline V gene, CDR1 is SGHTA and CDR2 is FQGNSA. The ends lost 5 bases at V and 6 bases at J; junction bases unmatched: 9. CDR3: CASSQGTASDGYTF. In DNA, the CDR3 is TGTGCCAGCAGCCAAGGGACAGCCTCAGATGGCTACACCTTC.

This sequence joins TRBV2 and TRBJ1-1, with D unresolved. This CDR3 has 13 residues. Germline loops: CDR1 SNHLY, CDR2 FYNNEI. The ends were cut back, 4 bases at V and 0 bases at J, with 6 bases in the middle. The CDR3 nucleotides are TGTGCCAGCAGTGCGGAGGTGAACACTGAAGCTTTCTTT. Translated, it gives CASSAEVNTEAFF.

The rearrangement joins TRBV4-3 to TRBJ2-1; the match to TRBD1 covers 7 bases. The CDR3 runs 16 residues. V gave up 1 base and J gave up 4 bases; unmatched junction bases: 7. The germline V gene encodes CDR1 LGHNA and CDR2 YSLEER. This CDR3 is CASSQADRVPYNEQFF. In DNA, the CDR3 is TGCGCCAGCAGCCAAGCTGACAGGGTCCCTTACAATGAGCAGTTCTTC.

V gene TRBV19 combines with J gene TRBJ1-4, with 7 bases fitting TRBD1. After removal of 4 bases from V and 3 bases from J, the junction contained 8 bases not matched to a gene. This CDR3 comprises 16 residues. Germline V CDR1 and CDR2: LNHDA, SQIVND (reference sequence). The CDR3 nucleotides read TGTGCCAGTAGTACCAACAGGGGAACATCTAATGAAAAACTGTTTTTT. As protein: CASSTNRGTSNEKLFF.

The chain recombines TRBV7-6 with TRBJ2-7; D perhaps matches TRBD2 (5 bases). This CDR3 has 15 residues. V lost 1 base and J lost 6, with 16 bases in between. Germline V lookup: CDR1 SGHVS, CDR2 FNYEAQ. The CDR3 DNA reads TGTGCCAGCAGCTTAGATGCGAGGGTAGGGAGCGAGCAGTACTTC. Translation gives CASSLDARVGSEQYF.

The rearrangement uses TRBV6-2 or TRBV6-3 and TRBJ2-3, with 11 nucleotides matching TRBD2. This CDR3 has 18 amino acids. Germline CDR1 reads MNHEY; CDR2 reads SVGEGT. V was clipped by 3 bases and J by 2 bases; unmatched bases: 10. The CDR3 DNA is TGTGCCAGCAGTTATCACCTAGCGGGGGGAGACTTCACAGATACGCAGTATTTT. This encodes CASSYHLAGGDFTDTQYF.

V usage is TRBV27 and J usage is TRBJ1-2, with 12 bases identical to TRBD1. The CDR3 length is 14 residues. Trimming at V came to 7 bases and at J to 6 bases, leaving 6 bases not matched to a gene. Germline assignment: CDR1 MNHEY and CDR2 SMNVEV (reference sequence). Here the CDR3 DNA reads TGTGCCAGCACAGGGACAGGGGGCGTCGATGGCTACACCTTC. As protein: CASTGTGGVDGYTF.

The CDR3 nucleotides read TGTGCCAGCAGTTCCCTTTTGGGGCCCTTCCAGCCCCAGCATTTT. This encodes CASSSLLGPFQPQHF. The chain is built from TRBV28 and TRBJ1-5; tentatively, D is TRBD1 (5 bases). Germline-derived CDR1 and CDR2 are MDHEN and SYDVKM. CDR3 length: 15 residues. Trimming took 4 bases from V and 7 from J, leaving 17 bases between them.

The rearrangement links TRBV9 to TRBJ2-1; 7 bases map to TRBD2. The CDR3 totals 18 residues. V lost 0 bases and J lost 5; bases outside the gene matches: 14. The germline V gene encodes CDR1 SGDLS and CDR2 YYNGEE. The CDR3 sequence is CASSVDGGLVRGDNEQFF. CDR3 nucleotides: TGTGCCAGCAGCGTAGACGGGGGGTTAGTCCGGGGAGACAATGAGCAGTTCTTC.

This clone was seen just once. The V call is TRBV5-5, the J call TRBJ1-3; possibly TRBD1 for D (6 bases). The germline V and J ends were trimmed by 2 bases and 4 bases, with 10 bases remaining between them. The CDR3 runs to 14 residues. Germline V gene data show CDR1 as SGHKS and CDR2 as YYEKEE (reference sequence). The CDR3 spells CASSFQGQGNTIYF. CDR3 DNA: TGTGCCAGCAGCTTTCAGGGACAAGGAAACACCATATATTTT. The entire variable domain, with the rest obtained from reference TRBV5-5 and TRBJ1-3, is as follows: DAGVTQSPTHLIKTRGQQVTLRCSPISGHKSVSWYQQVLGQGPQFIFQYYEKEERGRGNFPDRFSARQFPNYSSELNVNALLLGDSALYLCASSFQGQGNTIYFGEGSWLTVV.